This T cell receptor beta chain was recovered during a study of radiotherapy plus CTLA-4 blockade in lung cancer. Study-wide points: An expansion of tumor-derived TCR clones occurred in blood after radiotherapy plus ipilimumab.

Germline CDR1 SGHTS, CDR2 YDEGEE. This CDR3 region has 17 residues. The J segment lost 4 bases and the V segment lost 3 bases, leaving 13 bases of the junction unmatched. Produced via immunoSEQ multiplex PCR; TCRdb's table is partial and in-frame only. The data hold 45,000 to 55,000 clones, with roughly 90% observed a single time. This clone has a handful of counts. Its antigen is still unknown. Chemo-refractory metastatic non-small-cell lung cancer patients underwent focal radiation alongside CTLA-4 blockade with ipilimumab. The origin of this receptor is a human donor with non-small cell lung cancer whose response to radiotherapy plus ipilimumab could not be evaluated. Sequenced material: peripheral blood, taken from a patient treated with radiotherapy plus ipilimumab. The chain recombines TRBV5-8 with TRBJ2-3; the match to TRBD1 covers 8 bases. The CDR3 DNA follows: TGTGCCAGCAGCTCCCTCCGACAGGGGCTAGAGGCAGATACGCAGTATTTT. Its protein product is CASSSLRQGLEADTQYF. Combining the CDR3 with reference TRBV5-8 and TRBJ2-3 gives the whole variable domain EAGVTQSPTHLIKTRGQQATLRCSPISGHTSVYWYQQALGLGLQFLLWYDEGEERNRGNFPPRFSGRQFPNYSSELNVNALELEDSALYLCASSSLRQGLEADTQYFGPGTRLTVL.